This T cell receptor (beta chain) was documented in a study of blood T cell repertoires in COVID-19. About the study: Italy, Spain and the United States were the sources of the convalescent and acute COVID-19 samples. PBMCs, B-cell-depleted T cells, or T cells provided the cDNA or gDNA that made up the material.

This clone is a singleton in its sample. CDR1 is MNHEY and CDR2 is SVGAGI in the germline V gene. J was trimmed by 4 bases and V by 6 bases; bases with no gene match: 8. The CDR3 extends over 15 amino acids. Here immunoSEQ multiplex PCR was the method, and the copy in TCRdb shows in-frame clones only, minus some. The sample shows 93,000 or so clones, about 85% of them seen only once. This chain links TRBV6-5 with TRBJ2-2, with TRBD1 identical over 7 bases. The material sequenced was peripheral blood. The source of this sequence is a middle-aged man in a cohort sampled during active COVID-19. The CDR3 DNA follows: TGTGCCAGCAGCCGACAGGGTACGGGCACCGGGGAGCTGTTTTTT. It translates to CASSRQGTGTGELFF.